These 4 T cell receptor beta chains originate from one sample sequenced in a study of blood T cell repertoires in COVID-19 (dated by TCRdb to 2019 to 2021). Libraries were prepared through the immunoSEQ multiplex PCR assay. TCRdb obtained this table from immuneACCESS and retained in-frame rearrangements with V and J assigned. These tables miss some clones; where compared with another copy, unresolved V genes account for less than half of the shortfall, and the remainder is unexplained. The sample data list more than 100,000 clones, and about four fifths of these were observed just once. In total, the top ten clones hold roughly 8.1% of the sample. The sequenced sample consisted of peripheral blood. These receptors were collected from a woman in her sixties with active or convalescent COVID-19.

This clone showed up just once. V is TRBV19 and J is TRBJ2-7; TRBD2 might be the D (5 bases). Trimming took 5 bases from V and 5 from J, leaving 13 bases between them. The germline gives CDR1 LNHDA, CDR2 SQIVND (reference sequence). The CDR3 sequence is 13 residues long. CDR3 sequence reads: CASSWRAGNEQYF. As DNA, the CDR3 is TGTGCCAGTAGTTGGCGGGCCGGCAACGAGCAGTACTTC. The variable domain in full, with the rest retrieved from reference TRBV19 and TRBJ2-7, is DGGITQSPKYLFRKEGQNVTLSCEQNLNHDAMYWYRQDPGQGLRLIYYSQIVNDFQKGDIAEGYSVSREKKESFPLTVTSAQKNPTAFYLCASSWRAGNEQYFGPGTRLTVT.

This clone appeared once. This chain links TRBV7-6 with TRBJ2-7; weak D call: TRBD1 (5 bases). The CDR3 runs 18 residues. In germline, CDR1 is SGHVS, CDR2 FNYEAQ. V lost 2 bases and J lost 6, with 26 bases in between. DNA of the CDR3: TGTGCCAGCAGCTTAAGTTCAGGGTATAACCCCTCTAGTTTCGAGCAGTACTTC. This gives the protein CASSLSSGYNPSSFEQYF.

The rearrangement uses TRBV11-3 and TRBJ2-7; 9 nucleotides align to TRBD2. The length of the CDR3 is 15 residues. Trimming took 1 base from V and 8 from J; bases not matched to a gene: 9. Germline assignment: CDR1 SGHNT and CDR2 YENEEA. CDR3: CASSLVWTSDFKQYV. Written as DNA, the CDR3 is TGTGCCAGCAGCTTAGTTTGGACTAGCGATTTCAAGCAGTACGTC.

The chain joins TRBV7-2 to TRBJ2-7; 15 bases line up with TRBD2. Germline CDR1 SGHTA, CDR2 FQGNSA. Trimming at V came to 5 bases and at J to 6 bases, leaving 5 bases not matched to a gene. This CDR3 is 15 amino acids long. Here the CDR3 reads CASSPGLAGGGEQYF. The CDR3 DNA follows: TGTGCCAGCAGCCCCGGACTAGCGGGAGGGGGCGAGCAGTACTTC.